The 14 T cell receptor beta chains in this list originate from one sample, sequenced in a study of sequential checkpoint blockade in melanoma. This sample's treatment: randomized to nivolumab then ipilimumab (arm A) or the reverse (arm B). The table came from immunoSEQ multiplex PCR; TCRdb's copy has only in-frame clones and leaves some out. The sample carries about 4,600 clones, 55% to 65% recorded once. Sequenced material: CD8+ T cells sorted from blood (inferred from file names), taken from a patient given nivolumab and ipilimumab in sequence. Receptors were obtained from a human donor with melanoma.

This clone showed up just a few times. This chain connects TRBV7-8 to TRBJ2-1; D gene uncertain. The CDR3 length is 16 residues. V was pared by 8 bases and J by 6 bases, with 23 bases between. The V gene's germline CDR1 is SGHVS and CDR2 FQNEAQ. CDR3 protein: CASPLSIAPGSNEQFF. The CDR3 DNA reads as TGTGCCAGCCCTCTCTCCATAGCTCCCGGATCCAATGAGCAGTTCTTC.

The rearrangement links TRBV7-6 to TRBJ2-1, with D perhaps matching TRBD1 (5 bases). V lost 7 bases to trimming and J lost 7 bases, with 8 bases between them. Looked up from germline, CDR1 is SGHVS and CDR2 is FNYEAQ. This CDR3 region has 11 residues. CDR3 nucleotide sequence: TGTGCCAGCATGGGGCGAAATGAGCAGTTCTTC. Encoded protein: CASMGRNEQFF.

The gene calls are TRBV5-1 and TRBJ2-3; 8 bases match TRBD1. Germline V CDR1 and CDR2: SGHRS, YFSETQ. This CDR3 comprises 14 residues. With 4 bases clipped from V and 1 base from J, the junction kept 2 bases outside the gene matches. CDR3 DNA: TGCGCCAGCAGCCAGACAGGGGGCACAGATACGCAGTATTTT. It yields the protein CASSQTGGTDTQYF. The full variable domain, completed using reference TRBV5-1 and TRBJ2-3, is KAGVTQTPRYLIKTRGQQVTLSCSPISGHRSVSWYQQTPGQGLQFLFEYFSETQRNKGNFPGRFSGRQFSNSRSEMNVSTLELGDSALYLCASSQTGGTDTQYFGPGTRLTVL.

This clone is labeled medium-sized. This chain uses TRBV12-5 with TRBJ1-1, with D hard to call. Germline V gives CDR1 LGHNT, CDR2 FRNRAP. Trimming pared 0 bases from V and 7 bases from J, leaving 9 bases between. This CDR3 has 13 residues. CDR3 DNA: TGTGCTAGTGGTTTGGTAGATGGACTTGAAGCTTTCTTT. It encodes CASGLVDGLEAFF.

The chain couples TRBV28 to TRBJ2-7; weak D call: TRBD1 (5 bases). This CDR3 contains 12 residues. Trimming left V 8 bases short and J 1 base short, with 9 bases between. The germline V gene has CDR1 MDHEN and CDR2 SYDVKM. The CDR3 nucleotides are TGTGCCAGCCTTCGGACATCCTACGAGCAGTACTTC. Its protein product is CASLRTSYEQYF.

The CDR3 region is CASRGAGGPGNEQFF. CDR3 DNA: TGTGCCAGCAGGGGAGCGGGAGGGCCGGGGAATGAGCAGTTCTTC. V is TRBV13 and J is TRBJ2-1; TRBD2 matches 10 bases. The V gene's germline CDR1 is PRHDT and CDR2 FYEKMQ (reference sequence). The trim removed 6 bases at V and 7 bases at J, leaving 9 bases unmatched. This CDR3 is 15 amino acids long.

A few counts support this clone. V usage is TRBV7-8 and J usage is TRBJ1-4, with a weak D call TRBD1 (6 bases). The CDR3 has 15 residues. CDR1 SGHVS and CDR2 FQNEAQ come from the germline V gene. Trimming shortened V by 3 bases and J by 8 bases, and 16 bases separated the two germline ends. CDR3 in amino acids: CASSFLDRWDEKLFF. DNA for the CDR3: TGTGCCAGCAGCTTTTTAGACAGGTGGGACGAAAAACTGTTTTTT.

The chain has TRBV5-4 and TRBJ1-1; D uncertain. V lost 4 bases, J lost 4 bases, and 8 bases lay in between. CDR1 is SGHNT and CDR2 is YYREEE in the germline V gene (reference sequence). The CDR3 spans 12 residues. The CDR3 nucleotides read TGTGCCAGCAGCGTAGAAACCACTGAAGCTTTCTTT. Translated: CASSVETTEAFF.

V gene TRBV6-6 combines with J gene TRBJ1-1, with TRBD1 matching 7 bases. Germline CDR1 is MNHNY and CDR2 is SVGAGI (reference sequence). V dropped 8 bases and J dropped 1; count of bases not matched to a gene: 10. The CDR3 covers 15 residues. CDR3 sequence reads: CASGRQGSRNTEAFF. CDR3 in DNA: TGTGCCAGCGGGAGACAGGGTAGTAGGAACACTGAAGCTTTCTTT.

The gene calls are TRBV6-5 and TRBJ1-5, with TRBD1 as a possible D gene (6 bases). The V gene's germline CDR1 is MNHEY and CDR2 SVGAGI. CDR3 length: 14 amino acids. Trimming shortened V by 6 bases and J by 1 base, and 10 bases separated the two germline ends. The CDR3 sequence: CASSRTGSNQPQHF. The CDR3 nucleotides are TGTGCCAGCAGCCGAACAGGGAGCAATCAGCCCCAGCATTTT.

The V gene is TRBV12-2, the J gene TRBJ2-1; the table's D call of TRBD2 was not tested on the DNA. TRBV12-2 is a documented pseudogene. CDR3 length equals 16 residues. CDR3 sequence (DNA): TGTGCCAGCAGCCGACTAGCGGGAGGTCCAGGACCTGAGCAGTTCTTC. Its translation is CASSRLAGGPGPEQFF.

CDR3 sequence reads: CASSRGLAANTGELFF. In DNA form, the CDR3 reads TGCGCCAGCAGTCGGGGACTAGCGGCGAACACCGGGGAGCTGTTTTTT. This chain connects TRBV4-3 to TRBJ2-2, with TRBD2 identical over 11 bases. From germline, CDR1 is LGHNA and CDR2 YSLEER. This CDR3 contains 16 residues. V was clipped by 6 bases and J by 0 bases; unmatched bases: 3.

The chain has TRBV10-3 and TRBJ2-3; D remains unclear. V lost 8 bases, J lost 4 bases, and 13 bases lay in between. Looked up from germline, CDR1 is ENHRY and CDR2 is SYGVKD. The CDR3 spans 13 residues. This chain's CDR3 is CAISSVSADTQYF. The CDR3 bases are TGTGCCATCTCATCCGTGAGCGCAGATACGCAGTATTTT.

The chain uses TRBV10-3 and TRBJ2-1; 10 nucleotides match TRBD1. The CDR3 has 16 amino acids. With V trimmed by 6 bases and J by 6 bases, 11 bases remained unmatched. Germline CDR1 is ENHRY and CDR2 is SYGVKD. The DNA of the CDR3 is TGTGCCATCAGGGATCCGGGACAGGGGCACTTCAATGAGCAGTTCTTC. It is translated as CAIRDPGQGHFNEQFF.